This is a list of T cell receptor beta chains from one sample in a study of T cells in Graves' hyperthyroidism and ophthalmopathy. MiXCR was run by TCRdb on the multiplex PCR reads, yielding one entry per CDR3 protein. The sample records fewer than 350,000 distinct CDR3 sequences, approximately 16% being singletons. The material sequenced was blood. These receptors were obtained from a woman in her forties or fifties with Graves' hyperthyroidism that later progressed to Graves' ophthalmopathy. Each CDR3 is given with its conserved first and last residue. Fields, in order: V gene, clone size, D gene, J gene, CDR3 protein, CDR3 DNA. A D gene is named only where the DNA matches it firmly. Only part of the rows carry a size: once, few, many, or a class if the clone is expanded.

TRBV6-6	many	TRBD1	TRBJ1-2	CASSYWTGGSSNYGYTF	TGTGCCAGCAGTTACTGGACAGGGGGCTCATCTAACTATGGCTACACCTTC
TRBV5-1	many	NA	TRBJ2-7	CASSSGDTITEQYF	TGCGCCAGCAGCTCGGGGGACACTATTACCGAGCAGTACTTC
TRBV14	NA	NA	TRBJ1-2	CASSQGRATLYGGYTF	TGTGCCAGCAGCCAGGGCAGGGCGACACTCTATGGCGGCTACACCTTC
TRBV14	NA	NA	TRBJ2-4	CASSQVRDIQYF	TGTGCCAGCAGCCAAGTTCGGGACATTCAGTACTTC
TRBV2	many	NA	TRBJ2-7	CASSEFGQGEHEQYF	TGTGCCAGCAGTGAGTTTGGACAAGGAGAGCACGAGCAGTACTTC
TRBV2	many	NA	TRBJ1-3	CASSSGSGNTIYF	TGTGCCAGCAGTAGCGGCTCTGGAAACACCATATATTTT
TRBV12-3/TRBV12-4	NA	NA	TRBJ1-6	CASSLAVNSPLHF	TGTGCCAGCAGTTTAGCAGTAAATTCACCCCTCCACTTT
TRBV7-4	many	TRBD1	TRBJ1-5	CASSLIRTGQVFSNQPQHF	TGTGCCAGCAGCTTAATCCGGACAGGCCAAGTATTTAGCAATCAGCCCCAGCATTTT
TRBV6-1	many	NA	TRBJ2-5	CASSEDREGTQYF	TGTGCCAGCAGTGAGGACAGGGAGGGGACCCAGTACTTC
TRBV7-8	NA	NA	TRBJ1-1	CASSLLGGGGTEAFF	TGTGCCAGCAGCTTACTGGGGGGCGGAGGCACTGAAGCTTTCTTT
TRBV28	NA	TRBD1	TRBJ2-5	CASSQRQGATQETQYF	TGTGCCAGCAGCCAAAGACAGGGGGCGACCCAAGAGACCCAGTACTTC
TRBV18	NA	TRBD2	TRBJ2-3	CASSPPIAGGTDTQYF	TGTGCCAGCTCACCACCGATAGCGGGAGGGACAGATACGCAGTATTTT
TRBV24-1	many	NA	TRBJ2-3	CATREGAGESTDTQYF	TGTGCCACCAGAGAAGGGGCCGGTGAAAGCACAGATACGCAGTATTTT
TRBV20-1	NA	NA	TRBJ1-2	CRPYNYGYTF	TGCCGTCCTTATAACTATGGCTACACCTTC
TRBV5-1	few	TRBD2	TRBJ2-2	CASSLVTSGAGELFF	TGCGCCAGCAGCTTGGTGACTAGCGGCGCTGGGGAGCTGTTTTTT
TRBV11-2	once	TRBD2	TRBJ2-1	CASSSSWLAGVNEQFF	TGTGCCAGCAGCTCGAGCTGGCTAGCGGGAGTCAATGAGCAGTTCTTC
TRBV5-1	many	NA	TRBJ2-5	CASSLGFLREQETQYF	TGCGCCAGCAGCTTGGGTTTTCTGAGGGAACAAGAGACCCAGTACTTC